The 30 T cell receptor beta chains below were found in one sample sequenced in a study of T cell responses to AZD1222 COVID-19 vaccine. Profiling relied on immunoSEQ multiplex PCR, and the TCRdb table lists in-frame clones only, not all of them. Of 150,000 or so clones listed, 91% were seen once; the top ten hold about 1.3%. This sample comprised peripheral blood, obtained on day 0 of AZD1222 vaccination. The source is an adult in good health.

The V call is TRBV29-1, the J call TRBJ2-3; TRBD2 agrees at 14 bases. V shed 7 bases, J shed 3 bases, and the junction held 12 bases outside the gene matches. The germline CDR1 and CDR2 sequences are SQVTM and ANQGSEA. CDR3 length: 17 residues. The CDR3 is CSAHPGTSGRLTDTQYF. The DNA of the CDR3 is TGCAGCGCCCACCCAGGGACTAGCGGGAGATTAACAGATACGCAGTATTTT.

This chain uses TRBV13 with TRBJ2-2; D is possibly TRBD2 (5 bases). Germline CDR1 is PRHDT and CDR2 is FYEKMQ (reference sequence). Between the trimmed V and J ends, which lost 4 bases and 3 bases, there was a span of 15 bases. This CDR3 has 16 residues. The CDR3 spells CASSSRENWDTGELFF. CDR3 coding DNA: TGTGCCAGCAGCTCAAGGGAGAATTGGGACACCGGGGAGCTGTTTTTT.

CDR3 DNA sequence: TGTGCCAGCAGCGGGCGAGACCGGGGACTTTCACCCCTCCACTTT. Amino acid sequence: CASSGRDRGLSPLHF. The V call is TRBV9, the J call TRBJ1-6; weak D call: TRBD1 (5 bases). Between the trimmed V and J ends, which lost 3 bases and 9 bases, there was a span of 16 bases. The CDR3 is 15 residues long. The V gene's germline CDR1 is SGDLS and CDR2 YYNGEE.

This clone was counted once. The chain combines TRBV18 with TRBJ2-5; 10 bases match TRBD1. The CDR3 has 13 amino acids. Trimming removed 8 bases from V and 3 bases from J; junction bases left unmatched: 3. CDR1 and CDR2 from the germline V gene are KGHSH and LQKENI. DNA for the CDR3: TGTGCCAGCACCGGACAGGGGGAAGAGACCCAGTACTTC. It codes for CASTGQGEETQYF. The whole variable domain, filled in from reference TRBV18 and TRBJ2-5, reads NAGVMQNPRHLVRRRGQEARLRCSPMKGHSHVYWYRQLPEEGLKFMVYLQKENIIDESGMPKERFSAEFPKEGPSILRIQQVVRGDSAAYFCASTGQGEETQYFGPGTRLLVL.

The chain couples TRBV28 to TRBJ1-1; TRBD1 aligns across 9 bases. The CDR3 consists of 15 residues. The germline V gene has CDR1 MDHEN and CDR2 SYDVKM. V lost 4 bases to trimming and J lost 3 bases; unmatched junction nucleotides: 6. CDR3 sequence reads: CASSSPTGGDTEAFF. For the CDR3, the DNA is TGTGCCAGCAGTTCTCCGACAGGGGGGGACACTGAAGCTTTCTTT.

This sequence joins TRBV7-3 and TRBJ2-5; D is tentatively TRBD1 or TRBD2 (5 bases each). This CDR3 contains 15 residues. The ends were cut back, 2 bases at V and 3 bases at J, with 13 bases in the middle. From germline, CDR1 is SGHTA and CDR2 FQGTGA. The CDR3: CASSLGPQGEETQYF. In nucleotides, the CDR3 is TGTGCCAGCAGCTTAGGCCCCCAGGGAGAAGAGACCCAGTACTTC. Combining the CDR3 with reference TRBV7-3 and TRBJ2-5 gives the whole variable domain GAGVSQTPSNKVTEKGKYVELRCDPISGHTALYWYRQSLGQGPEFLIYFQGTGAADDSGLPNDRFFAVRPEGSVSTLKIQRTERGDSAVYLCASSLGPQGEETQYFGPGTRLLVL.

This sequence joins TRBV10-1 and TRBJ2-1, with a possible D match to TRBD2 (6 bases). This CDR3 is built from 13 residues. The V and J ends lost 8 bases and 9 bases respectively, with 17 bases between them. Germline CDR1 and CDR2: WNHNN and SYGVQD (reference sequence). The CDR3 sequence: CASSGSRNGEQFF. Written as DNA, the CDR3 is TGCGCCAGCTCCGGGAGCCGGAACGGTGAGCAGTTCTTC.

This rearrangement joins TRBV7-2 to TRBJ1-1, with TRBD1 as a possible D gene (5 bases). The germline V gene has CDR1 SGHTA and CDR2 FQGNSA. Deletions cut 7 bases from V and 0 bases from J, with 18 bases between. This CDR3 spans 16 amino acids. CDR3 amino acids: CASNFLVGRVNTEAFF. The CDR3 nucleotides are TGTGCCAGCAACTTCCTCGTGGGCAGGGTGAACACTGAAGCTTTCTTT.

This chain links TRBV7-2 with TRBJ1-4, with D perhaps TRBD1 (6 bases). This CDR3 is built from 15 residues. Trimming removed 5 bases at V and 8 bases at J, with 18 bases between. Germline V gene sequence: CDR1 SGHTA, CDR2 FQGNSA. DNA of the CDR3: TGTGCCAGCAGCCAACCTCCCTTAGGGGGAGAAAAACTGTTTTTT. Protein sequence: CASSQPPLGGEKLFF.

This chain connects TRBV28 to TRBJ1-1, with D unclear. CDR3 length equals 15 residues. Deletions cut 4 bases from V and 8 bases from J, with 20 bases between. CDR1 is MDHEN and CDR2 is SYDVKM in the germline V gene. This CDR3 reads CASSSYELPEAEAFF. CDR3 bases: TGTGCCAGCAGTTCCTACGAATTACCAGAAGCGGAAGCTTTCTTT.

The count of this clone is one. The CDR3 spells CASSLGAGAQPQHF. CDR3 DNA sequence: TGTGCCAGCAGTTTAGGGGCGGGGGCTCAGCCCCAGCATTTT. V is TRBV28 and J is TRBJ1-5; D might be TRBD1 (6 bases). In germline, CDR1 is MDHEN, CDR2 SYDVKM. This CDR3 region has 14 residues. V was pared by 2 bases and J by 6 bases, with 11 bases between.

This chain connects TRBV19 to TRBJ1-4; 11 nucleotides line up with TRBD1. V shed 9 bases, J shed 7 bases, and the junction held 16 bases outside the gene matches. This CDR3 spans 17 amino acids. The V gene's germline CDR1 is LNHDA and CDR2 SQIVND (reference sequence). In DNA, the CDR3 is TGTGCCAGCGGTATTCCGGGACAGGGGGACCTAAGTGAAAAACTGTTTTTT. As protein: CASGIPGQGDLSEKLFF.

The chain joins TRBV19 to TRBJ1-1; unclear D gene. In germline, CDR1 is LNHDA, CDR2 SQIVND (reference sequence). The CDR3 has 16 amino acids. V was shortened by 5 bases and J by 2 bases, with 18 bases between the two germline ends. The DNA for the CDR3 is TGTGCCAGTAGTCGGAGCCCAGCGGTTGTTAACACTGAAGCTTTCTTT. Translating gives CASSRSPAVVNTEAFF.

The chain links TRBV27 to TRBJ2-2, with 10 bases fitting TRBD1. V shed 6 bases, J shed 3 bases, and the junction held 7 bases outside the gene matches. Per germline, CDR1 MNHEY and CDR2 SMNVEV (reference sequence). This CDR3 spans 16 amino acids. CDR3 DNA: TGTGCCAGCAGCTTTGCCGGGACAGGGGACACCGGGGAGCTGTTTTTT. Its translation is CASSFAGTGDTGELFF.

The CDR3 bases are TGCGCCAGCAGACACGTCCCGGGACAGGAGATGAACACTGAAGCTTTCTTT. Translation: CASRHVPGQEMNTEAFF. The chain joins TRBV5-1 to TRBJ1-1; 8 bases are a match to TRBD1. Germline V gene data show CDR1 as SGHRS and CDR2 as YFSETQ. J lost 0 bases, V lost 5 bases, and 12 bases had no gene match. The CDR3 has 17 residues.

The chain combines TRBV11-2 with TRBJ1-2; TRBD1 might be the D (5 bases). Germline V gene lookup returns CDR1 SGHAT and CDR2 FQNNGV. Trimming removed 5 bases from V and 1 base from J, with 11 bases in between. The CDR3 spans 14 residues. The CDR3 bases are TGTGCCAGCAGCCTGCGGGGGGGTAACTATGGCTACACCTTC. It translates to CASSLRGGNYGYTF. The full variable domain, its missing parts supplied by reference TRBV11-2 and TRBJ1-2, is EAGVAQSPRYKIIEKRQSVAFWCNPISGHATLYWYQQILGQGPKLLIQFQNNGVVDDSQLPKDRFSAERLKGVDSTLKIQPAKLEDSAVYLCASSLRGGNYGYTFGSGTRLTVV.

This clone is a singleton in its sample. V gene TRBV2 combines with J gene TRBJ1-1; D gene uncertain. Germline V CDR1 and CDR2: SNHLY, FYNNEI. The CDR3 has 14 residues. Trimming stripped 3 bases from V and 1 base from J, with 9 bases between. CDR3 loop: CASSERSGNTEAFF. The CDR3 nucleotides read TGTGCCAGCAGTGAGAGGTCGGGGAACACTGAAGCTTTCTTT.

The rearrangement uses TRBV18 and TRBJ2-5, with 10 positions matching TRBD2. Germline CDR1 is KGHSH and CDR2 is LQKENI. There are 15 residues in the CDR3. V lost 4 bases, J lost 2 bases, and 4 bases stayed unmatched. DNA of the CDR3: TGTGCCAGCTCACTCTTAGCGGGAGGACAAGAGACCCAGTACTTC. Amino acids: CASSLLAGGQETQYF. The full variable domain, with the rest looked up from reference TRBV18 and TRBJ2-5, is NAGVMQNPRHLVRRRGQEARLRCSPMKGHSHVYWYRQLPEEGLKFMVYLQKENIIDESGMPKERFSAEFPKEGPSILRIQQVVRGDSAAYFCASSLLAGGQETQYFGPGTRLLVL.

The V gene is TRBV6-2 or TRBV6-3, the J gene TRBJ2-1; the match to TRBD2 covers 11 bases. The germline V gene has CDR1 MNHEY and CDR2 SVGEGT. Germline trimming cut 6 bases from V and 5 bases from J; bases unmatched to any gene: 12. This CDR3 contains 17 residues. CDR3: CASSPPLQTSGNNEQFF. As DNA, the CDR3 is TGTGCCAGCAGCCCACCCCTCCAGACTAGCGGGAACAATGAGCAGTTCTTC.

CDR3 loop: CASETNLKPATF. CDR3 bases: TGTGCCAGCGAGACCAATCTTAAACCGGCCACCTTC. The chain is built from TRBV12-3 or TRBV12-4 and TRBJ1-2; D unclear. The CDR3 covers 12 residues. The V gene lost 8 bases and the J gene lost 13 bases, with 20 bases spanning the gap.

The V gene is TRBV11-1, the J gene TRBJ1-1, with a weak D call TRBD1 (5 bases). The V end lost 3 bases, the J end lost 1 base, and 6 bases lay between the germline ends. The length of the CDR3 is 13 residues. Per the germline V gene, CDR1 is SGHAT and CDR2 is FQDESV (reference sequence). The CDR3 DNA reads as TGTGCCAGCAGCTTTGGACAGAACACTGAAGCTTTCTTT. Translated, it gives CASSFGQNTEAFF.

The chain links TRBV28 to TRBJ1-1; 7 bases line up with TRBD1. With V trimmed by 11 bases and J by 1 base, 7 bases remained unmatched. The CDR3 sequence is 13 residues long. Germline CDR1 is MDHEN and CDR2 is SYDVKM. The CDR3 DNA follows: TGTGCCGCGGGCGGGACAGAGAACACTGAAGCTTTCTTT. Its translation is CAAGGTENTEAFF.

The CDR3 DNA reads TGTGCCAGCAGCTTGAAGTCGGCGGCCACCTACGAGCAGTACTTC. The encoded protein is CASSLKSAATYEQYF. The chain joins TRBV5-4 to TRBJ2-7; no clear D. Germline V CDR1 and CDR2: SGHNT, YYREEE (reference sequence). The CDR3 runs to 15 residues. V was cut by 1 base and J by 2 bases, with 13 bases left in between.

The rearrangement joins TRBV4-3 to TRBJ1-4; D gene ambiguous. This CDR3 spans 14 amino acids. V lost 0 bases, J lost 5 bases, and 7 bases lay in between. From germline, CDR1 is LGHNA and CDR2 YSLEER. The CDR3 here is CASSQDRFNEKLFF. The CDR3 DNA is TGCGCCAGCAGCCAAGACAGGTTCAATGAAAAACTGTTTTTT.

The chain recombines TRBV7-2 with TRBJ2-5; 10 positions agree with TRBD2. CDR1 and CDR2 (germline): SGHTA, FQGNSA. This CDR3 comprises 15 residues. Trimming took 1 base from V and 6 from J; bases not matched to a gene: 5. CDR3 DNA sequence: TGTGCCAGCAGCTTAGGGGCTAGCGGGAGAAAGACCCAGTACTTC. Translated: CASSLGASGRKTQYF.

This clone came up once. The chain carries TRBV3-1 (or the pseudogene TRBV3-2) and TRBJ1-4; no definite D call. V was shortened by 4 bases and J by 5 bases, with 14 bases between the two germline ends. The CDR3 covers 15 residues. The germline gives CDR1 LGHDT, CDR2 YNNKEL (reference sequence). CDR3 residues: CASSRGRQLNEKLFF. CDR3 nucleotides: TGTGCCAGCAGCCGCGGTCGTCAGCTCAATGAAAAACTGTTTTTT.

The chain is built from TRBV27 and TRBJ2-7, with D unclear. This CDR3 has 13 amino acids. V was trimmed by 5 bases and J by 2 bases, leaving 10 bases between them. Germline values: CDR1 MNHEY, CDR2 SMNVEV (reference sequence). This CDR3 reads CASSTRRAYEQYF. CDR3 in DNA: TGTGCCAGCAGTACCCGACGAGCCTACGAGCAGTACTTC.

The V call is TRBV18, the J call TRBJ1-4, with D perhaps TRBD1 (6 bases). This CDR3 is built from 15 residues. V gave up 3 bases and J gave up 7 bases, with 15 bases separating them. The germline CDR1 and CDR2 sequences are KGHSH and LQKENI. The CDR3 reads CASSPRGALSEKLFF. The CDR3 DNA sequence: TGTGCCAGCTCACCCCGGGGGGCATTGAGTGAAAAACTGTTTTTT.

The rearrangement joins TRBV10-1 to TRBJ1-5; 7 bases align to TRBD1. Trimming cost V 4 bases and J 1 base; bases outside gene matches: 7. The CDR3 has 16 residues. The V gene's germline CDR1 is WNHNN and CDR2 SYGVQD (reference sequence). The CDR3 DNA reads TGCGCCAGCAGTGGAGACAGGGCAAAGAGCAATCAGCCCCAGCATTTT. It translates to CASSGDRAKSNQPQHF.

The rearrangement links TRBV7-9 to TRBJ2-5; D gene ambiguous. Germline loops: CDR1 SEHNR, CDR2 FQNEAQ (reference sequence). The CDR3 contains 12 residues. Trimming removed 3 bases at V and 9 bases at J, with 11 bases between. The DNA of the CDR3 is TGTGCCAGCAGCTTTAGTCCCGTCTCCCAGTACTTC. It encodes CASSFSPVSQYF.